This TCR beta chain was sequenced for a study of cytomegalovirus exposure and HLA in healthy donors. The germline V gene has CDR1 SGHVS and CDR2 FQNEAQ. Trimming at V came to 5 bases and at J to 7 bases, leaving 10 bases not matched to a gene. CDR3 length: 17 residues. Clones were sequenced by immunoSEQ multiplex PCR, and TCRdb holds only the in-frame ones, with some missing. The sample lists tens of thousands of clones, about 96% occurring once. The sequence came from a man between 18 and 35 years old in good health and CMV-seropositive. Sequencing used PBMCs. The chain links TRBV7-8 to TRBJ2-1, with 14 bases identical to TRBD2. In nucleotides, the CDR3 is TGTGCCAGCAGCCGCCCCCGGACTAGCGGGAGGAGGAATGAGCAGTTCTTC. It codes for CASSRPRTSGRRNEQFF.